The 13 T cell receptor beta chains presented below share a single source sample, sequenced in a study of response to subunit inactivated influenza vaccine. MiXCR, applied by TCRdb to the RT-PCR reads, yields one record per CDR3 protein. The data contain 530,000 or so distinct CDR3 sequences, 12% to 15% of them seen just once; the ten biggest clones take up approximately 12%. Material: PBMCs from blood, obtained 11 to 12 days after vaccination. Every receptor here comes from a man aged 45-60 years who received an inactivated influenza vaccine.

This clonotype was seen a few times. V and J are TRBV10-1 and TRBJ2-5, with D possibly matching TRBD1 (6 bases). Germline CDR1 and CDR2: WNHNN and SYGVQD (reference sequence). V lost 3 bases, J lost 5 bases, and 16 bases lay in between. This CDR3 has 15 residues. CDR3 in DNA: TGCGCCAGCAGTGAATCTCAGGGGCGCGGGGAGACCCAGTACTTC. Protein sequence: CASSESQGRGETQYF.

The V and J genes are TRBV5-6 and TRBJ1-2, with no clear D. Trimming shortened V by 3 bases and J by 5 bases, and 8 bases separated the two germline ends. CDR1 and CDR2 (germline): SGHDT, YYEEEE. The CDR3 loop spans 12 amino acids. The CDR3 loop is CASSSRLYGYTF. As DNA, the CDR3 is TGTGCCAGCAGCTCAAGATTGTATGGCTACACCTTC.

CDR3 in amino acids: CASSQLRITDTQYF. The CDR3 coding sequence is TGTGCCAGCAGCCAACTGCGAATCACAGATACGCAGTATTTT. This chain connects TRBV3-1 to TRBJ2-3; no definite D call. Germline CDR1 LGHDT, CDR2 YNNKEL (reference sequence). The CDR3 runs to 14 residues. Trimming removed 2 bases at V and 2 bases at J, with 8 bases between.

Note on this clonotype: A much larger clone lies one base from this, so it may be a read error. This rearrangement joins TRBV5-1 to TRBJ2-1; 7 bases align to TRBD2. This CDR3 contains 16 residues. CDR1 and CDR2 (germline): SGHRS, YFSETQ. CDR3 sequence reads: CAGSLEGGRTYNEQFF. CDR3 coding DNA: TGCGCCGGCAGCTTGGAGGGAGGGAGGACCTACAATGAGCAGTTCTTC.

The rearrangement links TRBV12-3 or TRBV12-4 to TRBJ2-7, with 7 bases matching TRBD1. Trimming cost V 5 bases and J 6 bases; bases outside gene matches: 4. The CDR3 is 12 residues long. CDR3 DNA: TGTGCCAGCAGTACCAGGGGGATCGAGCAGTACTTC. Its translation: CASSTRGIEQYF.

The V call is TRBV4-2, the J call TRBJ2-5, with 13 bases aligning to TRBD2. The CDR3 is 16 amino acids. The junction had 5 bases not matched to a gene; V was cut back by 5 bases and J by 2 bases. Germline-derived CDR1 and CDR2 are LGHNA and YNFKEQ. CDR3 amino acids: CASSWTSGSHQETQYF. The CDR3 DNA reads as TGTGCCAGCAGCTGGACTAGCGGGAGTCATCAAGAGACCCAGTACTTC.

The chain employs TRBV5-6 and TRBJ2-6; no clear D gene. V was trimmed by 0 bases and J by 0 bases, leaving 7 bases between them. Germline CDR1 SGHDT, CDR2 YYEEEE. The CDR3 runs to 16 residues. The CDR3 protein is CASSLEGLSGANVLTF. In DNA form, the CDR3 reads TGTGCCAGCAGCTTGGAAGGCCTCTCTGGGGCCAACGTCCTGACTTTC.

This chain uses TRBV6-1 with TRBJ2-5; tentatively, D is TRBD1 (6 bases). V lost 6 bases, J lost 1 base, and 24 bases lay in between. The CDR3 is 18 residues long. Germline V gene data show CDR1 as MNHNS and CDR2 as SASEGT. CDR3 protein: CASSRLQTGPKIQETQYF. In DNA, the CDR3 is TGTGCCAGCAGCCGACTCCAGACAGGACCGAAAATCCAAGAGACCCAGTACTTC.

The chain joins TRBV12-3 or TRBV12-4 to TRBJ2-7; 8 bases map to TRBD1. The CDR3 runs to 13 residues. J gave up 7 bases and V 1 base, and 3 bases lay outside the gene matches. In DNA, the CDR3 is TGTGCCAGCAGTTTAGTACAGGGGGGTGAGCAGTACTTC. This codes for CASSLVQGGEQYF.

This clonotype came up a few times. The rearrangement uses TRBV20-1 and TRBJ2-5; TRBD2 aligns across 9 bases. Trimming removed 3 bases from V and 5 bases from J; junction bases left unmatched: 13. This CDR3 contains 16 residues. Per the germline V gene, CDR1 is DFQATT and CDR2 is SNEGSKA (reference sequence). CDR3 residues: CSASKLAGSPAETQYF. DNA for the CDR3: TGCAGTGCTAGTAAGCTAGCGGGATCTCCGGCGGAGACCCAGTACTTC.

The V and J genes are TRBV11-3 and TRBJ1-2; 7 bases fit TRBD1. V dropped 5 bases and J dropped 2; count of bases not matched to a gene: 8. The germline CDR1 and CDR2 sequences are SGHNT and YENEEA. This CDR3 spans 15 amino acids. The CDR3 loop is CASSPTGQRNYGYTF. CDR3 in DNA: TGTGCCAGCAGCCCCACGGGACAGAGAAACTATGGCTACACCTTC.

A few counts support this clonotype. This chain links TRBV24-1 with TRBJ2-5; a possible D gene is TRBD1 (6 bases). Germline lookup yields CDR1 KGHDR and CDR2 SFDVKD. The germline V and J ends were trimmed by 3 bases and 1 base, with 14 bases remaining between them. The CDR3 loop spans 16 amino acids. Written as DNA, the CDR3 is TGTGCCACCAGTGATCCCGGGACAATCAGCCAAGAGACCCAGTACTTC. Its translation: CATSDPGTISQETQYF.

This clonotype was seen more than once but under ten times. This chain joins TRBV2 and TRBJ2-5; TRBD2 matches at 12 bases. Trimming took 5 bases from V and 7 from J; bases not matched to a gene: 8. This CDR3 is 15 amino acids long. Germline assignment: CDR1 SNHLY and CDR2 FYNNEI. The CDR3 nucleotides read TGTGCCAGCAGTCGACTAGCGGGGGCCGGGGGGACCCAGTACTTC. Translation gives CASSRLAGAGGTQYF.